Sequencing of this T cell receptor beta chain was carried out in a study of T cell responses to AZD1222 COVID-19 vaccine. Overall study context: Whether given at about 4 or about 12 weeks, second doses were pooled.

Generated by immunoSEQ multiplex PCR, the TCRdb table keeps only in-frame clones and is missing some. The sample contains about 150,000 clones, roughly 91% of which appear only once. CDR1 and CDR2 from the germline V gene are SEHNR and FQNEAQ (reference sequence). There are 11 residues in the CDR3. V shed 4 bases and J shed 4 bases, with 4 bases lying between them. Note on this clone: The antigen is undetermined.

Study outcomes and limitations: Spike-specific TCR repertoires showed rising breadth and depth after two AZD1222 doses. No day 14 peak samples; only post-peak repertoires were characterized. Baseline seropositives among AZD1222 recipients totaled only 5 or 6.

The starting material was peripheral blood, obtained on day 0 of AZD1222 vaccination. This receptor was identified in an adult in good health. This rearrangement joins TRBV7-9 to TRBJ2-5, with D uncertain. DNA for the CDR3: TGTGCCAGCAGCTCCGGAGAGACCCAGTACTTC. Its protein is CASSSGETQYF.